This T cell receptor beta chain stems from a study of Graves' ophthalmopathy and Graves' hyperthyroidism (dated by TCRdb to the late 2010s). Describing the broader study: Peripheral blood was collected at initial diagnosis, before any treatment. For independent validation, a separate cohort was made up of around 19 hyperthyroidism patients plus 17 patients who later progressed from hyperthyroidism to ophthalmopathy. The study used TCR beta repertoire signatures to distinguish Graves' ophthalmopathy from Graves' hyperthyroidism and to predict progression to ophthalmopathy. In total, 135 blood samples were TCR-sequenced: approximately 42 ophthalmopathy, around 75 hyperthyroidism and approximately 17 hyperthyroidism-to-ophthalmopathy patients. In more than five hyperthyroidism patients, T-cell repertoires of thyroid tissue and blood were compared. To explore V-J signatures that separate ophthalmopathy from hyperthyroidism, a discovery set of about a hundred patients was enrolled, consisting of 40 to 45 with ophthalmopathy and some 56 with stable hyperthyroidism. The roughly 91 discovery patients were randomly divided into training and test sets at a 7:3 ratio. Following sampling, methimazole starting at 30 mg daily was administered to hyperthyroidism patients, and high-dose intravenous methylprednisolone was administered to ophthalmopathy patients.

This clonotype came up many times. Its cognate antigen has yet to be identified. Qualities for individual bases were not recorded, and no much larger clone is one base off. Findings and caveats that apply to the study as a whole: No statistical method was used to set the sample size in advance, and the investigators knew which group each participant was assigned to. In validation, the model predicted ophthalmopathy progression with about 71% sensitivity and roughly 72% specificity; eleven to twelve predicted patients were CT-confirmed with GO in a median of roughly 6.8 months. Among expanded thyroid clonotypes with frequency above 0.001, most also showed up in blood, which suggests that blood repertoires may reflect the thyroid immune response. The 13-signature model separated ophthalmopathy from stable hyperthyroidism with approximately 90% sensitivity and just under 84% specificity in cross-validation, and 80%/75% in the test set.

TCR beta CDR3 regions were amplified from RNA transcripts for repertoire sequencing. HTBI primers and the Qiagen OneStep RT-PCR kit were used in a first-round RT-PCR, which was followed by a second-round multiplex PCR, size selection and purification. Libraries were sequenced on an Illumina HiSeq2000 using paired-end 100 bp reads. Concerning the study's data processing: SOAPnuke was used for read processing, and reads with adapters, uncalled bases, a mean Phred below 15, or no exact constant-primer or identifier match were discarded. COPE v1.2.5 was used to merge high-quality paired reads. Each unique nucleotide sequence was defined as a clonotype, and clonotypes were aligned to IMGT TRB V, D and J references with MiTCR v1.1. The analysis was limited to V-J combinations with a frequency above 0.0001, which together covered 98% to 99.2% of repertoires. A TCR clonal expansion and chaos score per V-J combination was defined as the ratio of F50 clonal expansion to chaos observed in the TCRdist matrix. Welch's t-statistics and random forest were used to narrow the features down to around twelve V-J combinations, which were then fed into a naive Bayes classifier. Thyroid-blood repertoire similarity was quantified with the Morisita-Horn index. TCRdb trimmed the raw reads at Q25, called clones with MiXCR and kept productive beta chains. Rows with a matching CDR3 protein are joined into one entry that keeps the most common DNA and genes. Clone size and V and J calls follow TCRdb, not the original study. The sample contains about 150,000 distinct CDR3 sequences, 30% to 45% of them found a single time. Clones ranked in the top ten supply roughly 6% of the sample.

Patients with ophthalmopathy had moderately to severely active disease, with a Clinical Activity Score of 3 or more, a NOSPECS grade of 4 or more, and a disease duration of less than 3 months. Patients with other autoimmune diseases, uncontrolled infections, pregnancy or lactation were excluded from the study. Clinical symptoms, serum thyroxine, TRAb, thyroid ultrasound and orbital computed tomography were used for diagnosis. Using Ficoll-Paque density gradient centrifugation, PBMCs were isolated from less than 11 ml of fresh peripheral blood. Total RNA was extracted with Trizol reagent and quality-checked on an Agilent 2100 Bioanalyzer. Sequenced material: peripheral blood. The TCR sequence derives from a woman aged 40 to 50 with Graves' ophthalmopathy. Donor details come from another sample of the same person, matched by shared clones.

The sequence in DNA is TGTGCCAGCAGCTACCAGACAGGAAACACCATATATTTT. This translates into CASSYQTGNTIYF. This receptor chain uses TRBV9 and TRBJ1-3, with the D gene not confidently named. The germline V gene encodes CDR1 SGDLS and CDR2 YYNGEE. V sheds 4 bases and J sheds 4 bases, leaving 9 bases between their ends. Spanning cysteine to phenylalanine, the CDR3 consists of 13 amino acids. This entry keeps only the CDR3 DNA: 39 bases, framed from base 1.